This T cell receptor beta chain was sequenced for a study of shared clonotypes between healthy human individuals. Some clones are missing from TCRdb's copy, which holds only in-frame ones; the method was immunoSEQ multiplex PCR. Here the sample spans roughly 1.5 million clones, approximately 98% being singletons. This CDR3 contains 13 residues. Germline lookup yields CDR1 SNHLY and CDR2 FYNNEI. The trim removed 11 bases at V and 3 bases at J, leaving 8 bases unmatched. The genes are TRBV2 and TRBJ1-2; 8 nucleotides agree with TRBD1. Sequencing input: naive CD4+ T cells sorted from blood. Described subset: CD45RA+ positively selected. The receptor was isolated from a young man in good health. The CDR3 region has the DNA TGTGCCGGACAAGGACAGGGCTACTATGGCTACACCTTC. It translates to CAGQGQGYYGYTF. Filled out from reference TRBV2 and TRBJ1-2, the complete variable domain reads EPEVTQTPSHQVTQMGQEVILRCVPISNHLYFYWYRQILGQKVEFLVSFYNNEISEKSEIFDDQFSVERPDGSNFTLKIRSTKLEDSAMYFCAGQGQGYYGYTFGSGTRLTVV.